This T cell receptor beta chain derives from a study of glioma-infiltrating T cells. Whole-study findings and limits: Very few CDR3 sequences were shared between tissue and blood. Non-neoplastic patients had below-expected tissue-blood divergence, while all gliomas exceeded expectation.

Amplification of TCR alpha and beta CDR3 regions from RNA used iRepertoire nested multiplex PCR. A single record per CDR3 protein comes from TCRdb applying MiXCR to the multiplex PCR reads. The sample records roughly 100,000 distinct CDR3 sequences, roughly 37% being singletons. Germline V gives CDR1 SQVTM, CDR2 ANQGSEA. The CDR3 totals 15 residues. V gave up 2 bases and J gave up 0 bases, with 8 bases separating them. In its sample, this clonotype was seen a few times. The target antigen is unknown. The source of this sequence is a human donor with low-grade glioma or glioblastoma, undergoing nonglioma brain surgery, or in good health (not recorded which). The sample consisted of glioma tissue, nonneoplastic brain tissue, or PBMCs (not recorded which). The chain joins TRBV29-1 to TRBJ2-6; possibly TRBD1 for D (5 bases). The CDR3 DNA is TGCAGCGTTGAAAGGGGTACCTCTGGGGCCAACGTCCTGACTTTC. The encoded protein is CSVERGTSGANVLTF.